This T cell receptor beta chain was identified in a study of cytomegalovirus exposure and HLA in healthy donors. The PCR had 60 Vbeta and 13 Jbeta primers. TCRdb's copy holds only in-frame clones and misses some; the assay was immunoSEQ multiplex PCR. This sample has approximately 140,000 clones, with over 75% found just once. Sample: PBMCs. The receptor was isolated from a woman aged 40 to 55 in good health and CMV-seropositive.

Here the CDR3 DNA reads TGTGCCAGCACGAGGTACTACTACTACGAGCAGTACTTC. Residues: CASTRYYYYEQYF. V and J are TRBV21-1 and TRBJ2-7; the DNA was not used to check the table's D call, TRBD2. TRBV21-1 is tagged as a pseudogene. This CDR3 region has 13 residues.